This T cell receptor (beta chain) was identified during a study of regulatory T cells in long-lasting Graves disease. Time point denoted: newly diagnosed GD, antithyroid drugs for less than 3 months. PBMC RNA was the source of the TCR library. This clonotype was observed a handful of times. The CDR3 totals 15 residues. V was cut by 3 bases and J by 0 bases, with 10 bases left in between. Germline assignment: CDR1 SGDLS and CDR2 YYNGEE. Library construction for TCR beta used iRepertoire HTBI primers and Arm-PCR of CDR3 regions. TCRdb fed the multiplex PCR reads into MiXCR, producing one record per CDR3 protein. The data show around 480,000 distinct CDR3 sequences, approximately 16% seen once. This sample was shared with a second study, whose subject was T cells in Graves' hyperthyroidism and ophthalmopathy. Per that study: The model predicted ophthalmopathy a median approximately 6.3 months before onset.

The material sequenced was peripheral blood mononuclear cells (PBMCs), taken at new diagnosis, from a patient treated with antithyroid drugs. This chain joins TRBV9 and TRBJ1-5; D is possibly TRBD1 (5 bases). This receptor was taken from a woman aged 40-60 years with Graves disease. CDR3 region: CASSETGVSNQPQHF. In nucleotides, the CDR3 is TGTGCCAGCAGCGAAACAGGAGTTAGCAATCAGCCCCAGCATTTT. The whole variable domain, remainder taken from reference TRBV9 and TRBJ1-5, is DSGVTQTPKHLITATGQRVTLRCSPRSGDLSVYWYQQSLDQGLQFLIQYYNGEERAKGNILERFSAQQFPDLHSELNLSSLELGDSALYFCASSETGVSNQPQHFGDGTRLSIL.